The 30 T cell receptor beta chains in this list originate from one sample, sequenced in a study of PD-1 blockade in classical Hodgkin lymphoma. No patient escaped relapse after autologous stem cell transplantation, and brentuximab vedotin exposure varied. TCRdb keeps only in-frame clones here, not all; method: immunoSEQ multiplex PCR. The sample yields 24,000 or so clones, around 70% seen once. The specimen comprised peripheral blood mononuclear cells (PBMCs), sampled at baseline. These receptors all stem from a human donor with classical Hodgkin lymphoma.

The chain uses TRBV30 and TRBJ1-2; no firm D call. CDR3 length: 12 amino acids. Germline CDR1 reads GTSNPN; CDR2 reads SVGIG (reference sequence). Trimming stripped 0 bases from V and 0 bases from J, with 2 bases between. The CDR3 reads CAWSVANYGYTF. DNA for the CDR3: TGTGCCTGGAGTGTGGCTAACTATGGCTACACCTTC.

This clone counts as medium-sized. The rearrangement uses TRBV2 and TRBJ1-2, with 9 bases fitting TRBD1. V dropped 6 bases and J dropped 8; count of bases not matched to a gene: 7. The germline gives CDR1 SNHLY, CDR2 FYNNEI. The CDR3 is 13 amino acids. CDR3 sequence (DNA): TGTGCCAGCAGGACCGGACAGGGGACAGGCTACACCTTC. Protein product: CASRTGQGTGYTF.

This chain joins TRBV13 and TRBJ2-7, with D possibly being TRBD2 (5 bases). Germline-derived CDR1 and CDR2 are PRHDT and FYEKMQ (reference sequence). CDR3 length: 14 amino acids. Between the trimmed V and J ends, which lost 5 bases and 3 bases, there was a span of 14 bases. The CDR3 sequence is CASSVRVSGYEQYF. CDR3 nucleotide sequence: TGTGCCAGCAGCGTAAGGGTGAGCGGCTACGAGCAGTACTTC.

This clone is categorized as medium-sized. V usage is TRBV4-1 and J usage is TRBJ2-6, with D uncertain. From germline, CDR1 is MGHRA and CDR2 YSYEKL. Trimming took 0 bases from V and 1 from J, leaving 7 bases between them. The CDR3 loop spans 16 amino acids. The CDR3 bases are TGCGCCAGCAGCCAAGAAAGGGCGTCTGGGGCCAACGTCCTGACTTTC. This sequence encodes CASSQERASGANVLTF.

This clone has a single count. The rearrangement uses TRBV7-2 and TRBJ1-1; D might be TRBD1 (6 bases). The CDR3 has 16 residues. Germline CDR1 SGHTA, CDR2 FQGNSA. Trimming took off 2 bases at V and 2 bases at J, with 15 bases between the two ends. The CDR3 is CASSLNAGEINTEAFF. CDR3 DNA sequence: TGTGCCAGCAGCTTAAATGCAGGGGAAATAAACACTGAAGCTTTCTTT.

The gene calls are TRBV15 and TRBJ1-2, with D perhaps matching TRBD1 (5 bases). From germline, CDR1 is LNHNV and CDR2 YYDKDF (reference sequence). Trimming removed 4 bases at V and 8 bases at J, with 14 bases between. This CDR3 has 13 residues. CDR3 sequence (DNA): TGTGCCACCAGCACCTGGAGGGGAGAGGGCTACACCTTC. Its protein product is CATSTWRGEGYTF. The whole variable domain, remainder taken from reference TRBV15 and TRBJ1-2, is DAMVIQNPRYQVTQFGKPVTLSCSQTLNHNVMYWYQQKSSQAPKLLFHYYDKDFNNEADTPDNFQSRRPNTSFCFLDIRSPGLGDTAMYLCATSTWRGEGYTFGSGTRLTVV.

The chain combines TRBV6-5 with TRBJ1-4, with D perhaps TRBD1 (6 bases). This CDR3 is built from 15 residues. V was shortened by 6 bases and J by 3 bases, with 14 bases between the two germline ends. Germline values: CDR1 MNHEY, CDR2 SVGAGI. The DNA of the CDR3 is TGTGCCAGCAGCTCTAGGGGGTCAGCTAATGAAAAACTGTTTTTT. It yields the protein CASSSRGSANEKLFF.

This clone appeared a few times. The chain recombines TRBV2 with TRBJ1-6; the match to TRBD1 covers 7 bases. CDR3 length: 16 amino acids. The junction had 11 bases not matched to a gene; V was cut back by 9 bases and J by 3 bases. The germline gives CDR1 SNHLY, CDR2 FYNNEI. The CDR3 loop reads CARRPTGNGYNSPLHF. The CDR3 bases are TGTGCCAGGAGACCGACAGGGAATGGCTATAATTCACCCCTCCACTTT. Complete variable domain (other parts from reference TRBV2 and TRBJ1-6): EPEVTQTPSHQVTQMGQEVILRCVPISNHLYFYWYRQILGQKVEFLVSFYNNEISEKSEIFDDQFSVERPDGSNFTLKIRSTKLEDSAMYFCARRPTGNGYNSPLHFGNGTRLTVT.

V usage is TRBV10-2 and J usage is TRBJ2-1, with TRBD1 as a possible D gene (6 bases). Germline V gene sequence: CDR1 WSHSY, CDR2 SAAADI. CDR3 length: 16 amino acids. Trimming cost V 4 bases and J 0 bases, with 13 bases left between them. The CDR3 region is CASSVGQRSSYNEQFF. The DNA for the CDR3 is TGCGCCAGCAGTGTTGGACAGCGAAGCTCCTACAATGAGCAGTTCTTC.

This chain connects TRBV10-3 to TRBJ2-7; 9 bases align to TRBD1. The CDR3 loop spans 11 amino acids. CDR1 is ENHRY and CDR2 is SYGVKD in the germline V gene. J lost 5 bases, V lost 9 bases, and 2 bases had no gene match. For the CDR3, the DNA is TGTGCCATTGACAGGGGGAACGAGCAGTACTTC. This gives the protein CAIDRGNEQYF.

This chain links TRBV2 with TRBJ2-7; 7 positions match TRBD2. Trimming took 1 base from V and 3 from J; bases not matched to a gene: 9. This CDR3 has 16 residues. Germline-derived CDR1 and CDR2 are SNHLY and FYNNEI. The CDR3 DNA reads as TGTGCCAGCAGTGAAGGACTTGGGGGAGGGAACTACGAGCAGTACTTC. This translates into CASSEGLGGGNYEQYF.

This chain connects TRBV7-9 to TRBJ2-1, with 9 bases identical to TRBD1. The V and J ends lost 4 bases and 4 bases, in that order; junction bases with no gene match: 5. The germline V gene encodes CDR1 SEHNR and CDR2 FQNEAQ (reference sequence). This CDR3 comprises 15 residues. The CDR3 spells CASSSGQGNYNEQFF. The CDR3 bases are TGTGCCAGCAGCTCAGGACAGGGGAATTACAATGAGCAGTTCTTC. The full variable domain, in which reference TRBV7-9 and TRBJ2-1 provide the parts outside the CDR3, is DTGVSQNPRHKITKRGQNVTFRCDPISEHNRLYWYRQTLGQGPEFLTYFQNEAQLEKSRLLSDRFSAERPKGSFSTLEIQRTEQGDSAMYLCASSSGQGNYNEQFFGPGTRLTVL.

The J gene is TRBJ2-4, the V gene TRBV7-2; D remains ambiguous. Germline lookup yields CDR1 SGHTA and CDR2 FQGNSA. The CDR3 has 13 residues. V gave up 2 bases and J gave up 6 bases, with 8 bases separating them. CDR3 DNA sequence: TGTGCCAGCAGCTTAAATTTAGGAAACATTCAGTACTTC. It is translated as CASSLNLGNIQYF.

The chain joins TRBV4-1 to TRBJ1-2; D unclear. This CDR3 is 16 amino acids long. From germline, CDR1 is MGHRA and CDR2 YSYEKL. V shed 0 bases and J shed 4 bases, with 15 bases lying between them. The CDR3 loop reads CASSQDPAGPFYGYTF. In DNA form, the CDR3 reads TGCGCCAGCAGCCAAGACCCCGCAGGCCCCTTCTATGGCTACACCTTC.

This clone was counted only a few times. The chain couples TRBV20-1 to TRBJ2-4; D gene uncertain. Trimming cost V 6 bases and J 9 bases, with 12 bases left between them. The CDR3 has 11 amino acids. The germline V gene encodes CDR1 DFQATT and CDR2 SNEGSKA (reference sequence). The CDR3 reads CSATEMGIQYF. DNA for the CDR3: TGCAGTGCCACAGAAATGGGCATTCAGTACTTC.

V and J are TRBV5-1 and TRBJ2-1; a weak D match, TRBD1 (6 bases). Deletions cut 0 bases from V and 10 bases from J, with 29 bases between. This CDR3 comprises 19 residues. The germline gives CDR1 SGHRS, CDR2 YFSETQ. CDR3: CASSLDQPQGRVNPSEQFF. CDR3 in DNA: TGCGCCAGCAGCTTGGACCAGCCCCAGGGGCGCGTTAATCCTAGCGAGCAGTTCTTC. Supplemented by reference TRBV5-1 and TRBJ2-1, the full variable domain reads KAGVTQTPRYLIKTRGQQVTLSCSPISGHRSVSWYQQTPGQGLQFLFEYFSETQRNKGNFPGRFSGRQFSNSRSEMNVSTLELGDSALYLCASSLDQPQGRVNPSEQFFGPGTRLTVL.

The V and J genes are TRBV7-2 and TRBJ2-1; D perhaps matches TRBD1 (6 bases). Trimming took 4 bases from V and 6 from J, leaving 10 bases between them. The CDR3 is made up of 13 amino acids. Germline-derived CDR1 and CDR2 are SGHTA and FQGNSA. The CDR3 region is CASSYQQGNEQFF. DNA of the CDR3: TGTGCCAGCAGCTACCAACAGGGCAATGAGCAGTTCTTC.

The chain employs TRBV7-2 and TRBJ2-2; D remains ambiguous. There are 14 residues in the CDR3. Germline loops: CDR1 SGHTA, CDR2 FQGNSA. V lost 1 base, J lost 4 bases, and 7 bases lay in between. The CDR3 sequence is CASSLGQITGELFF. CDR3 DNA sequence: TGTGCCAGCAGCTTAGGGCAGATCACCGGGGAGCTGTTTTTT.

In this sample, this clone turned up a few times. The V gene is TRBV10-1, the J gene TRBJ2-3; 10 bases are shared with TRBD1. Looked up from germline, CDR1 is WNHNN and CDR2 is SYGVQD (reference sequence). The ends lost 4 bases at V and 3 bases at J; junction bases unmatched: 7. The CDR3 spans 16 residues. The CDR3 DNA is TGCGCCAGCAGTGGTGAGACAGGGGGCTTAACAGATACGCAGTATTTT. It codes for CASSGETGGLTDTQYF.

By share, this clone counts as medium-sized. This sequence joins TRBV11-3 and TRBJ2-7; the D gene could be TRBD1 or TRBD2 (5 bases each). The V gene's germline CDR1 is SGHNT and CDR2 YENEEA. Trimming removed 4 bases at V and 2 bases at J, with 12 bases between. The CDR3 contains 14 residues. The chain's CDR3 is CASSYTGAPYEQYF. DNA for the CDR3: TGTGCCAGCAGCTATACCGGGGCCCCCTACGAGCAGTACTTC.

By share, this clone counts as medium-sized. This chain connects TRBV9 to TRBJ2-5, with 9 bases lining up with TRBD1. CDR1 and CDR2 (germline): SGDLS, YYNGEE. V gave up 1 base and J gave up 4 bases; unmatched junction bases: 5. This CDR3 is built from 15 residues. CDR3 nucleotide sequence: TGTGCCAGCAGCGTACGGACAGGGGAGGGAGAGACCCAGTACTTC. It translates to CASSVRTGEGETQYF.

The chain carries TRBV2 and TRBJ1-1; no firm D call. The length of the CDR3 is 13 residues. Germline CDR1 is SNHLY and CDR2 is FYNNEI. Trimming removed 8 bases from V and 5 bases from J, with 15 bases in between. The CDR3 spells CASGSLKRTEAFF. As DNA, the CDR3 is TGTGCCAGCGGGTCCCTGAAAAGAACTGAAGCTTTCTTT.

The chain recombines TRBV6-1 with TRBJ2-1; D gene uncertain. The V end lost 6 bases, the J end lost 5 bases, and 11 bases lay between the germline ends. CDR1 is MNHNS and CDR2 is SASEGT in the germline V gene. The CDR3 is made up of 13 amino acids. CDR3 amino acids: CASRIAGDNEQFF. As DNA, the CDR3 is TGTGCCAGCAGGATCGCTGGGGACAATGAGCAGTTCTTC.

The chain links TRBV10-3 to TRBJ2-1; D could derive from TRBD1 or TRBD2 (5 bases each). This CDR3 has 12 residues. The V and J ends lost 6 bases and 8 bases respectively, with 11 bases between them. Per the germline V gene, CDR1 is ENHRY and CDR2 is SYGVKD. This CDR3 is CAIRGPGDEQFF. The CDR3 DNA is TGTGCCATCAGGGGGCCCGGGGATGAGCAGTTCTTC.

This rearrangement joins TRBV19 to TRBJ2-7; the D gene could be TRBD1 or TRBD2 (5 bases each). Germline CDR1 and CDR2: LNHDA and SQIVND (reference sequence). V was cut by 5 bases and J by 2 bases, with 13 bases left in between. The CDR3 sequence is 14 residues long. The CDR3, as DNA: TGTGCCAGTAGTTACCGGGACGGAGCCTACGAGCAGTACTTC. The encoded protein is CASSYRDGAYEQYF.

This clone was detected a few times. The chain combines TRBV5-1 with TRBJ1-1; 7 bases fit TRBD1. V shed 2 bases and J 7 bases; nucleotides not matched to a gene: 5. The CDR3 runs to 13 residues. CDR1 is SGHRS and CDR2 is YFSETQ in the germline V gene. The CDR3 region has the DNA TGCGCCAGCAGCTTAGAGGGGGCCGGTGAAGCTTTCTTT. It codes for CASSLEGAGEAFF.

The chain is built from TRBV7-3 and TRBJ2-1, with D perhaps TRBD1 or TRBD2 (5 bases each). Germline V gene lookup returns CDR1 SGHTA and CDR2 FQGTGA. The CDR3 sequence is 18 residues long. Trimming left V 5 bases short and J 2 bases short, with 22 bases between. CDR3 in DNA: TGTGCCAGCAGCCCAACGGATACTACTAGACAGACCTACAATGAGCAGTTCTTC. Its translation: CASSPTDTTRQTYNEQFF.

In this sample, this clone turned up a few times. This sequence joins TRBV29-1 and TRBJ2-7, with D possibly matching TRBD1 (5 bases). The CDR3 loop spans 12 amino acids. Trimming took off 4 bases at V and 3 bases at J, with 10 bases between the two ends. The germline V gene has CDR1 SQVTM and CDR2 ANQGSEA. CDR3 nucleotides: TGCAGCGTTGCAGGGTCAGGCTACGAGCAGTACTTC. It encodes CSVAGSGYEQYF.

This chain links TRBV19 with TRBJ2-7, with D maybe TRBD2 (7 bases). V shed 6 bases and J shed 2 bases, with 17 bases lying between them. This CDR3 has 15 amino acids. Looked up from germline, CDR1 is LNHDA and CDR2 is SQIVND (reference sequence). In DNA form, the CDR3 reads TGTGCCAGTAGCCAAGGGGGGGACCAAACCTACGAGCAGTACTTC. Amino acids: CASSQGGDQTYEQYF.

The chain uses TRBV6-1 and TRBJ2-1; D is uncertain. Germline CDR1 MNHNS, CDR2 SASEGT. Trimming left V 7 bases short and J 10 bases short, with 8 bases between. There are 10 residues in the CDR3. DNA for the CDR3: TGTGCCAGCACGGTAGCCGAGCAGTTCTTC. Translation: CASTVAEQFF.